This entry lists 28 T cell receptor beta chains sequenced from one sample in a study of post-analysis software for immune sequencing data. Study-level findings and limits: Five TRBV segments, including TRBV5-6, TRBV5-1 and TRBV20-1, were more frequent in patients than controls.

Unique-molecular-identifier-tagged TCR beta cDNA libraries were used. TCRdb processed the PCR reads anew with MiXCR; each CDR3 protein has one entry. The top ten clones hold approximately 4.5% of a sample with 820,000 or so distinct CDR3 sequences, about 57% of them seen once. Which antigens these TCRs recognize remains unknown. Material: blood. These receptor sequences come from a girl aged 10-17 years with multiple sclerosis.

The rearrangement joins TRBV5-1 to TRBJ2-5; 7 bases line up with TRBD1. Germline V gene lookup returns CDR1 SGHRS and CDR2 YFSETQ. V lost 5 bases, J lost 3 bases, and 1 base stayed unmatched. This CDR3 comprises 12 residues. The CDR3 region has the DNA TGCGCCAGCAGTGACAGGGAAGAGACCCAGTACTTC. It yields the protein CASSDREETQYF.

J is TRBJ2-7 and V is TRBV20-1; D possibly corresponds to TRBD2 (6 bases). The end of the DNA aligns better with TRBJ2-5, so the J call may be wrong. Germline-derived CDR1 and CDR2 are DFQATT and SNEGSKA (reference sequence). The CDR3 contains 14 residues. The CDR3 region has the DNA TGCAGTGCTCGTCGAGCGGGCACCCAAGAGACCCAGTACTTC. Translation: CSARRAGTQETQYF.

CDR3 sequence reads: CASTFGHTGELFF. The DNA of the CDR3 is TGTGCCAGCACGTTTGGTCACACCGGGGAGCTGTTTTTT. The gene calls are TRBV2 and TRBJ2-2; D is unclear. The V end lost 7 bases, the J end lost 3 bases, and 9 bases lay between the germline ends. CDR3 length: 13 amino acids. Per the germline V gene, CDR1 is SNHLY and CDR2 is FYNNEI.

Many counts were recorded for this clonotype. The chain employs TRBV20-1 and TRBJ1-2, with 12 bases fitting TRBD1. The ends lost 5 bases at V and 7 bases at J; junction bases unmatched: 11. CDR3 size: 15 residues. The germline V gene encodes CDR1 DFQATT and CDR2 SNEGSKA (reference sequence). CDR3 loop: CSARGTGGPRRGYTF. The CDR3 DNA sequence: TGCAGTGCTCGCGGGACAGGGGGCCCTAGGCGTGGCTACACCTTC.

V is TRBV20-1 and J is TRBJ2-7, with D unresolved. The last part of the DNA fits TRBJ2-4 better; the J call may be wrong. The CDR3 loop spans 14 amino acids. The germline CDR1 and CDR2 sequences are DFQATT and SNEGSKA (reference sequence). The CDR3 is CSARDYKGWNIQYF. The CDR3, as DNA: TGCAGTGCTAGAGATTATAAGGGATGGAACATTCAGTACTTC.

CDR3 sequence (DNA): TGTGCCAGCAGCTTCGGGTCCGGAAAAGAGACCCAGTACTTC. It yields the protein CASSFGSGKETQYF. This chain joins TRBV7-3 and TRBJ2-5; D uncertain. The germline CDR1 and CDR2 sequences are SGHTA and FQGTGA. V lost 3 bases, J lost 3 bases, and 11 bases lay in between. This CDR3 is 14 amino acids long. Full variable domain (missing parts from reference TRBV7-3 and TRBJ2-5): GAGVSQTPSNKVTEKGKYVELRCDPISGHTALYWYRQSLGQGPEFLIYFQGTGAADDSGLPNDRFFAVRPEGSVSTLKIQRTERGDSAVYLCASSFGSGKETQYFGPGTRLLVL.

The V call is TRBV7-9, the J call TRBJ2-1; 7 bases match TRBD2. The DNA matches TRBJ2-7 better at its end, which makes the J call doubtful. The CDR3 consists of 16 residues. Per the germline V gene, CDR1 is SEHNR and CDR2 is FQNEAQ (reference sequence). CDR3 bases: TGTGCCAGCAGCTTAAGAGCCGGGACTACCTCCTACGAGCAGTACTTC. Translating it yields CASSLRAGTTSYEQYF.

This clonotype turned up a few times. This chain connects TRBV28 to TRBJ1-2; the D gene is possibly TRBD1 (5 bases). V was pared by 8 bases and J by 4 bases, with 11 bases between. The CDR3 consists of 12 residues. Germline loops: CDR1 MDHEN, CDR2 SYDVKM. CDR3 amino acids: CASVREPYGYTF. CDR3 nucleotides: TGTGCCAGCGTCAGGGAACCCTATGGCTACACCTTC.

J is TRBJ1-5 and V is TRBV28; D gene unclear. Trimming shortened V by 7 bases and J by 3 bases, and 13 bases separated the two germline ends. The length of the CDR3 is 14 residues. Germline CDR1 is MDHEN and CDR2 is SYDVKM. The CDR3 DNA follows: TGTGCCAGCAATGACCGGATGATCAATCAGCCCCAGCATTTT. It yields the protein CASNDRMINQPQHF.

The CDR3 protein is CASRGGLARETQYF. CDR3 coding DNA: TGCGCCAGCAGGGGGGGACTCGCTCGAGAGACCCAGTACTTC. The chain has TRBV5-1 and TRBJ2-5, with D maybe TRBD2 (6 bases). Trimming stripped 5 bases from V and 4 bases from J, with 15 bases between. CDR3 length: 14 amino acids. CDR1 is SGHRS, CDR2 YFSETQ, per germline. The full variable domain, its missing parts supplied by reference TRBV5-1 and TRBJ2-5, is KAGVTQTPRYLIKTRGQQVTLSCSPISGHRSVSWYQQTPGQGLQFLFEYFSETQRNKGNFPGRFSGRQFSNSRSEMNVSTLELGDSALYLCASRGGLARETQYFGPGTRLLVL.

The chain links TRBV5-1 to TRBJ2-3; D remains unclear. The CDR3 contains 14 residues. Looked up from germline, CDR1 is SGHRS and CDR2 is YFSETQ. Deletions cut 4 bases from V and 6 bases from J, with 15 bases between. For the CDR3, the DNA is TGCGCCAGCAGCCCTTCTTGGGGTTTGGATACGCAGTATTTT. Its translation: CASSPSWGLDTQYF.

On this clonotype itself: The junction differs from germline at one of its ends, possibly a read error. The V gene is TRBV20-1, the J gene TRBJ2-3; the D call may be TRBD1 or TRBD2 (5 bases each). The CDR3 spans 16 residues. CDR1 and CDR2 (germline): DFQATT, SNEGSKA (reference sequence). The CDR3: CSVREWDGAPPDTQYF. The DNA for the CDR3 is TGCAGTGTTAGAGAGTGGGACGGAGCGCCCCCAGATACGCAGTATTTT.

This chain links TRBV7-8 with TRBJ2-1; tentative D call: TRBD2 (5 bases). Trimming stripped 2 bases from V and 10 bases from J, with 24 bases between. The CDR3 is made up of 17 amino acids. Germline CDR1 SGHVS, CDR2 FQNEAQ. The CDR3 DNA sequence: TGTGCCAGCAGCTTATTCGCTAGCCCCCCTGCTCTCTGGGAGCAGTTCTTC. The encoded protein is CASSLFASPPALWEQFF.

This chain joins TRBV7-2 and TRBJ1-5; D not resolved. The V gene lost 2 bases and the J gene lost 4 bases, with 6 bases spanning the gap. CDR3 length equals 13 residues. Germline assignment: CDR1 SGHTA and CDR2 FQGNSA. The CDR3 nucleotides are TGTGCCAGCAGCTTAAAACAGAATCAGCCCCAGCATTTT. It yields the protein CASSLKQNQPQHF.

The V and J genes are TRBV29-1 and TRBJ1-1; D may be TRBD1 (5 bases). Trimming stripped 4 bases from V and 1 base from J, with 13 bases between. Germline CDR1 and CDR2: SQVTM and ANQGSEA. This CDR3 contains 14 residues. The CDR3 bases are TGCAGCGTTGTGGGATCAGGGCCGAACACTGAAGCTTTCTTT. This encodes CSVVGSGPNTEAFF. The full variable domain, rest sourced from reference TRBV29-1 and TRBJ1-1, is SAVISQKPSRDICQRGTSLTIQCQVDSQVTMMFWYRQQPGQSLTLIATANQGSEATYESGFVIDKFPISRPNLTFSTLTVSNMSPEDSSIYLCSVVGSGPNTEAFFGQGTRLTVV.

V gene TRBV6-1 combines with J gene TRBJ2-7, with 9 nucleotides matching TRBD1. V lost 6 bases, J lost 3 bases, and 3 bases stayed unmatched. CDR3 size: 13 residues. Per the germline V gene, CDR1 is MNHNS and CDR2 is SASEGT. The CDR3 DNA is TGTGCCAGCAGGGGACAGGGATTCTACGAGCAGTACTTC. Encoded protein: CASRGQGFYEQYF.

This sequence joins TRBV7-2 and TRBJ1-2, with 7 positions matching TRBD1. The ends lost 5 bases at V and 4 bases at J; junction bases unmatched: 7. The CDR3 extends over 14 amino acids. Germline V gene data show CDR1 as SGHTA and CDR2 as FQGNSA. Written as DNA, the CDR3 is TGTGCCAGCAGCGCACAGGGGATCGCCTATGGCTACACCTTC. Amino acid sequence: CASSAQGIAYGYTF.

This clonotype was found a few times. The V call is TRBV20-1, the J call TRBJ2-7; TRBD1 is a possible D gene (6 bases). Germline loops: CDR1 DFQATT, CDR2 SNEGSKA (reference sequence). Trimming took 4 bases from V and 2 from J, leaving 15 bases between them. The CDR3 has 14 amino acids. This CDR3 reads CSAIGGDKPYEQYF. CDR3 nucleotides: TGCAGTGCTATAGGTGGGGACAAACCCTACGAGCAGTACTTC.

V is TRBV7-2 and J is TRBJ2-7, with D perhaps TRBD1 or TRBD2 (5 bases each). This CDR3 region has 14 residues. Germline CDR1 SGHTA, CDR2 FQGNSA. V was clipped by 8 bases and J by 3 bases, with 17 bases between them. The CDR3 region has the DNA TGTGCCAGCGCACGGGACGCAGCCAACTACGAGCAGTACTTC. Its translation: CASARDAANYEQYF.

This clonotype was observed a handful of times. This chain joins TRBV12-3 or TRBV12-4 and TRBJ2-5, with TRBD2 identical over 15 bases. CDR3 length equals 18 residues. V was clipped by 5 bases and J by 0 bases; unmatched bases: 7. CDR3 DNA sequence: TGTGCCAGCAGTCCCCGGACTAGCGGGAGGGAGTACCAAGAGACCCAGTACTTC. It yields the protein CASSPRTSGREYQETQYF.

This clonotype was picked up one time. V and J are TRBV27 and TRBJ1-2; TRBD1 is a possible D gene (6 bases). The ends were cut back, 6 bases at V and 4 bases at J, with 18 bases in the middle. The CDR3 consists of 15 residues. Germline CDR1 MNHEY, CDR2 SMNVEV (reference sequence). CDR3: CASSAPDRLPYGYTF. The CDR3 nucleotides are TGTGCCAGCAGCGCGCCCGACAGGCTACCCTATGGCTACACCTTC.

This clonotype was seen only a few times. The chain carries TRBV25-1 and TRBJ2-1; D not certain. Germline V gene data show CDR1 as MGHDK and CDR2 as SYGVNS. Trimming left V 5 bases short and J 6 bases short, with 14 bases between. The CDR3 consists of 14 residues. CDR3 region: CASSQSKTSNEQFF. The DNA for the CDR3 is TGTGCCAGCAGTCAATCAAAAACGTCCAATGAGCAGTTCTTC. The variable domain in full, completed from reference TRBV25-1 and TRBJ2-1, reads EADIYQTPRYLVIGTGKKITLECSQTMGHDKMYWYQQDPGMELHLIHYSYGVNSTEKGDLSSESTVSRIRTEHFPLTLESARPSHTSQYLCASSQSKTSNEQFFGPGTRLTVL.

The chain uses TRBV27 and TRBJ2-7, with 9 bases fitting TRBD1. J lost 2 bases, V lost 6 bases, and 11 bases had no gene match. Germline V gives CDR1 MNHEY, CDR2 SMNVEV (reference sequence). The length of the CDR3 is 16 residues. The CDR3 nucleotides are TGTGCCAGCAGGCCGAACAGGGGGCGCGGGACCTACGAGCAGTACTTC. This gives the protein CASRPNRGRGTYEQYF.

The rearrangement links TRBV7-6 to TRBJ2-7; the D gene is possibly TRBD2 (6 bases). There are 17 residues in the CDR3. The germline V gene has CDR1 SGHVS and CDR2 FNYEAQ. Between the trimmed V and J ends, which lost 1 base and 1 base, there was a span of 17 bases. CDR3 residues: CASSLVVGLAVSYEQYF. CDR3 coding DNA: TGTGCCAGCAGCTTAGTGGTAGGATTAGCGGTTTCCTACGAGCAGTACTTC.

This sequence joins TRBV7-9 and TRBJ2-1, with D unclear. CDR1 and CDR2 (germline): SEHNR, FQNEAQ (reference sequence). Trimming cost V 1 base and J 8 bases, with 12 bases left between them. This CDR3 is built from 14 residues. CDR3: CASSLVQIRDEQFF. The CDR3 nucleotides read TGTGCCAGCAGCTTAGTGCAAATTCGCGATGAGCAGTTCTTC.

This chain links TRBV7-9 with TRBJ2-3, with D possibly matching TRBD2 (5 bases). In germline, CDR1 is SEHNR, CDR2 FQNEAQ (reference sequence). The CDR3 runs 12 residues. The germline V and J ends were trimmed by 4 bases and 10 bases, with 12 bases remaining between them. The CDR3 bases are TGTGCCAGCAGCTACGCCGGGGATGCGCAGTATTTT. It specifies CASSYAGDAQYF. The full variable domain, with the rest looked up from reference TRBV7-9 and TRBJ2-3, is DTGVSQNPRHKITKRGQNVTFRCDPISEHNRLYWYRQTLGQGPEFLTYFQNEAQLEKSRLLSDRFSAERPKGSFSTLEIQRTEQGDSAMYLCASSYAGDAQYFGPGTRLTVL.

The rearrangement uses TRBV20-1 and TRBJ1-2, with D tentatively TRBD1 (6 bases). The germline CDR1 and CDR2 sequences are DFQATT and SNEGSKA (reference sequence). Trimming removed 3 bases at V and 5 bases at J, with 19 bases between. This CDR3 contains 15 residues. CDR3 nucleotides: TGCAGTGCTAGGGGCGGGACACAACTCCGGTATGGCTACACCTTC. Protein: CSARGGTQLRYGYTF.

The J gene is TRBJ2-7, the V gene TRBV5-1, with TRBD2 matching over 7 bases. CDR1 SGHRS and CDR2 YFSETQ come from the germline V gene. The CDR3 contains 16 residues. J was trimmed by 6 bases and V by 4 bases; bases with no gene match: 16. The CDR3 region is CASSQQRRLACAEQYF. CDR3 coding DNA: TGCGCCAGCAGCCAACAACGGCGACTAGCATGCGCCGAGCAGTACTTC.